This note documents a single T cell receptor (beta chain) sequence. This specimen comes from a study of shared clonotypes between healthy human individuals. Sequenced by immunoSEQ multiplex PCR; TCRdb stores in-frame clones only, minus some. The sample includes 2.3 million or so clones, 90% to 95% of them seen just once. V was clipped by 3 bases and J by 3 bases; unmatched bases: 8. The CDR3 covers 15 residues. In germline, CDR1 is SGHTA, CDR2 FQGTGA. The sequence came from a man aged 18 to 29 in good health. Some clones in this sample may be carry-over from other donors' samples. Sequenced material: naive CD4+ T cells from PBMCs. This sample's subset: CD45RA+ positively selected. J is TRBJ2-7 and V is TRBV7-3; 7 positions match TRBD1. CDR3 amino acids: CASSFYDRADYEQYF. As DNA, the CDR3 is TGTGCCAGCAGCTTCTATGACAGGGCTGACTACGAGCAGTACTTC. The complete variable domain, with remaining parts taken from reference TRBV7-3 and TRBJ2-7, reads GAGVSQTPSNKVTEKGKYVELRCDPISGHTALYWYRQSLGQGPEFLIYFQGTGAADDSGLPNDRFFAVRPEGSVSTLKIQRTERGDSAVYLCASSFYDRADYEQYFGPGTRLTVT.